One T cell receptor (beta chain) is described in this entry. No antigen is known for it. The trim removed 3 bases at V and 1 base at J, leaving 6 bases unmatched. The CDR3 runs to 15 residues. The germline V gene encodes CDR1 SGDLS and CDR2 YYNGEE. The source of the sample is a study of blood T cells in healthy people across ages. Regarding the study as a whole: The donors' CMV status was not determined, possibly confounding changes in expanded clonotypes. A greater number of naive CD4+ cells and higher diversity distinguished long-lived donors from aged donors.

Each donor had around 11 milliliters of peripheral blood drawn. Primed by a sample-barcoded 5' primer and a J-beta primer mix, a second PCR proceeded for 7 to 11 cycles. Tagging of each cDNA molecule was performed by a template-switch adaptor with 12 random nucleotides. Each CDR3 protein gets one entry after TCRdb re-called the 5' RACE reads with MiXCR. Of hundreds of thousands of distinct CDR3 sequences listed, 58% were seen once; the top ten hold over 30%. The chain links TRBV9 to TRBJ2-5, with 7 bases matching TRBD1. The sequencing sample was made of blood. The clonotype was recovered from a man aged 55-75 years in good health. The CDR3 bases are TGTGCCAGCAGCGCCCGGGACAGCCTCCAAGAGACCCAGTACTTC. Amino acid sequence: CASSARDSLQETQYF.